This TCR beta chain emerged from a study of blood T cell repertoires in COVID-19. At the level of the study: Donors in the United States, Italy and Spain gave samples during acute or convalescent COVID-19. T cells, B-cell-depleted T cells, or PBMCs provided the cDNA or gDNA that served as material.

Original processing methods: Scientists estimated how many nucleated cells there were by amplifying reference gene primers. Only in-frame clones appear in the TCRdb table, and some are missing; sequencing was by immunoSEQ multiplex PCR. Clone size and V and J calls were adopted from that table, with D and trimming inferred from the DNA. The table has around 100,000 clones, approximately 86% seen once. Germline V CDR1 and CDR2: SEHNR, FQNEAQ (reference sequence). Trimming removed 4 bases from V and 3 bases from J; junction bases left unmatched: 3. The CDR3 covers 14 residues. Source material: peripheral blood. The chain carries TRBV7-9 and TRBJ2-7; 10 bases fit TRBD1. This clonotype was obtained from a human donor in a cohort sampled during active COVID-19. DNA for the CDR3: TGTGCCAGCAGCTCCGGGACAGGGGACTACGAGCAGTACTTC. This sequence encodes CASSSGTGDYEQYF.